A selection of T cell receptor beta chains follows, all from one sample in a study of spatial heterogeneity in lung cancer. TCRdb passed the 5' RACE reads through MiXCR, listing each CDR3 protein once. The sample lists about 24,000 distinct CDR3 sequences, roughly 10% occurring once. Sequencing was performed on lung tumor tissue, taken at surgery. Source of these receptors: a male donor with early-stage non-small cell lung cancer. Each CDR3 is given with its conserved first and last residue. A D gene is named only where the DNA matches it firmly. The size of a clone is reported for some rows only, either as once, few or many, or as a class for expanded clones.

TRBV28	-	few	TRBJ2-5	CASSPRQFAQETQYF	TGTGCCAGCAGTCCCCGACAGTTTGCCCAAGAGACCCAGTACTTC
TRBV14	-	-	TRBJ2-3	CASSQMGLGTDTQYF	TGTGCCAGCAGCCAAATGGGACTTGGCACAGATACGCAGTATTTT
TRBV28	TRBD1	medium-sized	TRBJ2-7	CASSLAGRGQSYEQYF	TGTGCCAGCAGTTTGGCGGGCAGGGGGCAATCCTACGAGCAGTACTTC
TRBV6-2/TRBV6-3	TRBD2	many	TRBJ2-1	CASSLGLGGDEQFF	TGTGCCAGCAGTTTGGGACTCGGGGGGGATGAGCAGTTCTTC
TRBV5-8	-	many	TRBJ1-3	CASSPRNTIYF	TGTGCCAGCAGCCCGCGGAACACCATATATTTT
TRBV28	TRBD1	many	TRBJ1-3	CASSPPTGSGGNTIYF	TGTGCCAGCAGTCCCCCGACAGGGAGTGGTGGAAACACCATATATTTT
TRBV20-1	TRBD2	few	TRBJ2-1	CSATGTSRLNEQFF	TGCAGTGCGACCGGGACTAGCCGCTTAAATGAGCAGTTCTTC
TRBV20-1	-	-	TRBJ2-7	CSASGFSYEQYF	TGCAGTGCTAGCGGGTTCTCCTACGAGCAGTACTTC
TRBV19	TRBD1	many	TRBJ2-3	CASSAWTGGGDTQYF	TGTGCCAGTAGTGCCTGGACAGGGGGCGGAGATACGCAGTATTTT
TRBV28	-	few	TRBJ2-7	CASSFPYGKQGLDYEQYF	TGTGCCAGCAGCTTTCCCTACGGAAAACAGGGACTGGACTACGAGCAGTACTTC
TRBV6-5	-	many	TRBJ1-1	CASSYSKNTEAFF	TGTGCCAGCAGTTACTCCAAGAACACTGAAGCTTTCTTT
TRBV28	TRBD1	many	TRBJ2-3	CASSGTGLNTQYF	TGTGCCAGCAGTGGGACAGGGCTAAATACGCAGTATTTT
TRBV20-1	-	few	TRBJ1-1	CSAMDKRNTEAFF	TGCAGTGCAATGGACAAAAGGAACACTGAAGCTTTCTTT
TRBV7-9	TRBD2	many	TRBJ2-7	CASGTRSDFEQYF	TGTGCCAGTGGGACTAGATCTGATTTCGAGCAGTACTTC
TRBV7-9	-	-	TRBJ2-7	CASSPNSRYEQYF	TGTGCCAGCAGCCCCAATTCCCGTTACGAGCAGTACTTC
TRBV6-5	TRBD2	many	TRBJ2-1	CASLAAGGPNEQFF	TGTGCCAGCCTTGCGGCGGGGGGGCCCAATGAGCAGTTCTTC
TRBV7-2	TRBD1	-	TRBJ2-3	CASSSYQGADTQYF	TGTGCCAGCAGCTCCTACCAGGGGGCAGATACGCAGTATTTT
TRBV28	-	many	TRBJ2-7	CASGQLYEQYF	TGTGCCAGCGGGCAGCTCTACGAGCAGTACTTC
TRBV29-1	TRBD1	many	TRBJ2-1	CSVGGGTGGFNEQFF	TGCAGCGTAGGCGGCGGGACAGGGGGGTTCAATGAGCAGTTCTTC
TRBV4-2	-	-	TRBJ2-7	CASSQGGAGEQYF	TGTGCCAGCAGCCAAGGGGGAGCGGGCGAGCAGTACTTC
TRBV7-8	-	many	TRBJ2-5	CASSASGLWGETQYF	TGTGCCAGCAGCGCCTCCGGGCTCTGGGGAGAGACCCAGTACTTC
TRBV20-1	TRBD2	many	TRBJ2-7	CSAEGLGRYEQYF	TGCAGTGCAGAGGGACTAGGGAGGTACGAGCAGTACTTC
TRBV29-1	-	many	TRBJ2-5	CSGLLGQSKETQYF	TGCAGCGGACTTTTGGGGCAGAGCAAAGAGACCCAGTACTTC
TRBV7-9	TRBD1	-	TRBJ2-4	CASKEQGGIQYF	TGTGCCAGCAAAGAACAGGGGGGCATTCAGTACTTC
TRBV18	TRBD2	many	TRBJ2-1	CASSPGLDVREVYNEQFF	TGTGCCAGCTCACCGGGGCTTGATGTGCGGGAGGTCTACAATGAGCAGTTCTTC
TRBV5-1	-	few	TRBJ2-6	CASSPGRSGANVLTF	TGCGCCAGCAGCCCGGGGCGTTCTGGGGCCAACGTCCTGACTTTC
TRBV19	-	many	TRBJ2-7	CASSPARGEQYF	TGTGCCAGTAGTCCCGCCCGGGGCGAGCAGTACTTC
TRBV7-6	-	-	TRBJ1-3	CASSPDLSGNTIYF	TGTGCCAGCAGCCCGGACTTATCTGGAAACACCATATATTTT
TRBV29-1	-	many	TRBJ2-5	CSVEDLGETQYF	TGCAGCGTTGAAGACCTAGGGGAGACCCAGTACTTC
TRBV28	-	-	TRBJ2-3	CASSPTRFLSTDTQYF	TGTGCCAGCAGCCCGACCCGGTTTCTTAGCACAGATACGCAGTATTTT
TRBV29-1	-	-	TRBJ1-5	CSVVPGLGQPQHF	TGCAGCGTTGTCCCAGGGTTAGGTCAGCCCCAGCATTTT
TRBV9	TRBD2	many	TRBJ2-2	CASSVGLAENTGELFF	TGTGCCAGCAGCGTAGGACTAGCGGAGAACACCGGGGAGCTGTTTTTT
TRBV11-1	-	many	TRBJ2-5	CASSLGLSETQYF	TGTGCCAGCAGCTTAGGACTTTCAGAGACCCAGTACTTC
TRBV11-2	-	many	TRBJ2-4	CASSSPRVLVKNIQYF	TGTGCCAGCAGCTCCCCGCGGGTTTTAGTCAAAAACATTCAGTACTTC
TRBV28	-	medium-sized	TRBJ2-7	CASSLPLVGYEQYF	TGTGCCAGCAGTCTTCCGCTGGTCGGTTACGAGCAGTACTTC
TRBV7-3	TRBD2	-	TRBJ2-2	CASSLNLASGSTGELFF	TGTGCCAGCAGCTTAAATTTGGCTAGCGGGAGCACCGGGGAGCTGTTTTTT
TRBV15	-	many	TRBJ2-7	CATSRARGAYEQYF	TGTGCCACCAGCAGGGCCAGGGGTGCGTACGAGCAGTACTTC
TRBV12-3/TRBV12-4	-	many	TRBJ2-1	CASSSPGGTYNEQFF	TGTGCCAGCAGTTCCCCCGGCGGGACCTACAATGAGCAGTTCTTC
TRBV27	-	many	TRBJ2-7	CASSRQIRYEQYF	TGTGCCAGCAGCAGACAGATTCGCTACGAGCAGTACTTC
TRBV4-3	TRBD1	few	TRBJ2-6	CASSQEPGGSGANVLTF	TGCGCCAGCAGCCAAGAACCAGGGGGCTCTGGGGCCAACGTCCTGACTTTC
TRBV6-5	-	many	TRBJ2-3	CASSYSGADTDTQYF	TGTGCCAGCAGTTACTCGGGGGCCGACACAGATACGCAGTATTTT
TRBV28	TRBD1	many	TRBJ1-3	CASSLPSGSWGQGELWKGTIYF	TGTGCCAGCAGTTTACCCTCCGGATCTTGGGGACAGGGGGAGCTCTGGAAAGGCACCATATATTTT
TRBV6-5	-	many	TRBJ1-5	CASSYDRLNQPQHF	TGTGCCAGCAGTTACGACAGACTCAATCAGCCCCAGCATTTT
TRBV9	-	many	TRBJ2-7	CASSPVASYEQYF	TGTGCCAGCAGCCCCGTGGCAAGCTACGAGCAGTACTTC
TRBV7-2	-	many	TRBJ1-3	CASSPFGNTIYF	TGTGCCAGCAGCCCTTTTGGAAACACCATATATTTT
TRBV9	TRBD2	many	TRBJ2-1	CASSGSGIGQFF	TGTGCCAGCAGCGGGAGCGGGATAGGGCAGTTCTTC
TRBV12-3/TRBV12-4	TRBD2	many	TRBJ2-1	CASSEIAGSSYNEQFF	TGTGCCAGCAGTGAAATAGCGGGGAGCTCCTACAATGAGCAGTTCTTC
TRBV18	-	many	TRBJ1-5	CASSPGSDRPSNQPQHF	TGTGCCAGCTCACCTGGTTCCGACAGGCCTAGCAATCAGCCCCAGCATTTT
TRBV7-9	TRBD1	-	TRBJ2-7	CASSLVYGRGYEQYF	TGTGCCAGCAGCTTAGTTTATGGCAGGGGGTACGAGCAGTACTTC
TRBV3-1	-	-	TRBJ2-7	CASSQVNYEQYF	TGTGCCAGCAGCCAAGTGAACTACGAGCAGTACTTC
TRBV6-1	-	-	TRBJ1-5	CASRILKGLDWGSNQPQHF	TGTGCCAGCCGGATACTTAAGGGTCTGGACTGGGGGAGCAATCAGCCCCAGCATTTT
TRBV7-6	TRBD2	few	TRBJ2-7	CASSPGLAGTYEQYF	TGTGCCAGCAGCCCGGGACTAGCGGGAACCTACGAGCAGTACTTC
TRBV14	-	once	TRBJ2-7	CASSQVFHEQYF	TGTGCCAGCAGCCAAGTTTTCCACGAGCAGTACTTC
TRBV5-1	-	many	TRBJ2-1	CASSTSSTSNEQFF	TGCGCCAGCAGCACCTCTAGCACCTCCAATGAGCAGTTCTTC
TRBV27	TRBD1	many	TRBJ2-2	CASSGRQGSGELFF	TGTGCCAGCAGTGGAAGACAGGGGTCCGGGGAGCTGTTTTTT
TRBV16	-	-	TRBJ2-1	CASSPSPTSGVGEQFF	TGTGCCAGCAGCCCGTCCCCAACCTCGGGGGTGGGTGAGCAGTTCTTC
TRBV28	-	many	TRBJ2-7	CASSLRGYEQYF	TGTGCCAGCAGTTTACGTGGGTACGAGCAGTACTTC
TRBV27	-	-	TRBJ2-5	CASSLDRQLLGETQYF	TGTGCCAGCAGTTTGGATAGACAGCTTCTGGGAGAGACCCAGTACTTC
TRBV7-8	-	few	TRBJ2-5	CASINWGETQYF	TGTGCCAGCATCAACTGGGGGGAGACCCAGTACTTC
TRBV7-9	-	-	TRBJ2-7	CASSSLDHTYEQYF	TGTGCCAGCAGTAGTTTGGACCACACCTACGAGCAGTACTTC